Given below is one TCR beta chain in context. Its antigen is unknown. Newly diagnosed patients aged 18 to 65 had hyperthyroidism of under 2 months' duration. Using RNA transcripts as the source, TCR beta CDR3 regions were amplified. An initial round of RT-PCR targeting the TCR CDR3 relied on the HTBI primer set. TCRdb passed the multiplex PCR reads through MiXCR, listing each CDR3 protein once. The sample lists around 800,000 distinct CDR3 sequences; roughly 37% were seen once. The CDR3 covers 13 residues. The germline V gene encodes CDR1 ENHRY and CDR2 SYGVKD. Trimming pared 2 bases from V and 6 bases from J, leaving 10 bases between. The sample is drawn from a study of T cells in Graves' hyperthyroidism and ophthalmopathy. Study-wide background: At initial diagnosis, before any treatment had begun, peripheral blood was obtained.

General study findings and limits: The authors' 13 V-J model separated ophthalmopathy from stable hyperthyroidism.

The receptor's source is a man between 18 and 35 years old with Graves' hyperthyroidism. The chain has TRBV10-3 and TRBJ1-2; no clear D. What was sequenced was blood. The CDR3 bases are TGTGCCATCAGTGAGATGGCGAGCAATGGCTACACCTTC. Its translation is CAISEMASNGYTF.